This T cell receptor (beta chain) appears in the sequencing data of a study of blood T cell repertoires in COVID-19. Background on the study: Samples of COVID-19 (acute and convalescent) were obtained from the United States, Italy and Spain. T cells, B-cell-depleted T cells, or PBMCs provided the cDNA or gDNA that served as material.

Study processing details: Reference gene primer amplification gave nucleated cell count estimates. TCRdb's copy holds only in-frame clones and misses some; the assay was immunoSEQ multiplex PCR. D and trimming were read from the DNA, whereas the V and J calls and clone size are those reported in that table. The table lists about 190,000 clones, about 85% of them singletons. Germline assignment: CDR1 LNHDA and CDR2 SQIVND (reference sequence). This CDR3 is 13 amino acids long. With 6 bases removed from V and 0 bases from J, the gap between germline ends came to 8 bases. Sequencing input: peripheral blood. This sequence was found in a woman of 80 years or more with acute or convalescent COVID-19. V and J are TRBV19 and TRBJ1-1, with D possibly being TRBD1 (6 bases). CDR3 in amino acids: CASRGHLNTEAFF. The CDR3 DNA reads TGTGCCAGTAGGGGACACTTGAACACTGAAGCTTTCTTT. Looking up the rest from reference TRBV19 and TRBJ1-1 gives the full variable domain: DGGITQSPKYLFRKEGQNVTLSCEQNLNHDAMYWYRQDPGQGLRLIYYSQIVNDFQKGDIAEGYSVSREKKESFPLTVTSAQKNPTAFYLCASRGHLNTEAFFGQGTRLTVV.